Listed below are T cell receptor beta chains from one sample, sequenced in a study of beta chain features in type 1 diabetes. Libraries were prepared by immunoSEQ multiplex PCR; TCRdb keeps only in-frame clonotypes and omits some of them. The sample includes over 700,000 clones, roughly a sixth of them seen just once. The specimen was naive CD4+ T cells from blood. These receptor sequences come from a woman between 18 and 29 years old in good health. Each CDR3 is given with its conserved first and last residue. The D gene is left open where the match is weak. Some rows have no size entry. The others give once, few or many, or a class for an expanded clone.

D | J | V | size | CDR3 | DNA
TRBD2 | TRBJ2-2 | TRBV7-2 | few | CASSLAAGGAAGELFF | TGTGCCAGCAGCTTAGCTGCGGGAGGGGCCGCCGGGGAGCTGTTTTTT
. | TRBJ2-7 | TRBV6-5 | few | CASSYSAGYEQYF | TGTGCCAGCAGTTACTCTGCAGGGTACGAGCAGTACTTC
. | TRBJ2-1 | TRBV18 | . | CASSPPLVADWVNEQFF | TGTGCCAGCTCACCCCCGCTAGTCGCTGATTGGGTCAATGAGCAGTTCTTC
. | TRBJ2-1 | TRBV2 | . | CASNQDRANNEQFF | TGTGCCAGCAACCAGGACAGAGCCAACAATGAGCAGTTCTTC
. | TRBJ1-3 | TRBV27 | . | CASTADVSGNTIYF | TGTGCCAGCACGGCGGATGTCTCTGGAAACACCATATATTTT
. | TRBJ2-7 | TRBV7-9 | few | CASSLDGGYEQYF | TGTGCCAGCAGCTTAGATGGCGGCTACGAGCAGTACTTC
TRBD2 | TRBJ2-7 | TRBV13 | . | CASSLREATYEQYF | TGTGCCAGCAGCTTGCGGGAGGCTACTTACGAGCAGTACTTC
TRBD2 | TRBJ2-3 | TRBV4-3 | few | CASDSRTPTSGRAWGTDTQYF | TGCGCCAGCGACTCACGGACACCAACTAGCGGGAGGGCCTGGGGCACAGATACGCAGTATTTT
. | TRBJ1-1 | TRBV2 | few | CASIEWGTEAFF | TGTGCCAGCATCGAATGGGGGACTGAAGCTTTCTTT
TRBD1 | TRBJ2-3 | TRBV7-2 | few | CASSLGWGQGPDTQYF | TGTGCCAGCAGCTTAGGCTGGGGACAGGGACCAGATACGCAGTATTTT
. | TRBJ1-4 | TRBV28 | . | CASSWGGSGNEKLFF | TGTGCCAGCAGCTGGGGAGGGTCGGGTAATGAAAAACTGTTTTTT
. | TRBJ2-7 | TRBV2 | . | CASTAGSTVYSYEQYF | TGTGCCAGCACCGCCGGCTCGACAGTCTATTCCTACGAGCAGTACTTC
. | TRBJ2-3 | TRBV6-6 | few | CASTWGDTDTQYF | TGTGCCAGCACGTGGGGCGACACAGATACGCAGTATTTT
. | TRBJ2-6 | TRBV28 | few | CASSPRGAPSGANVLTF | TGTGCCAGCAGTCCACGAGGGGCCCCCTCTGGGGCCAACGTCCTGACTTTC
. | TRBJ2-2 | TRBV7-3 | few | CASSQQGGNTGELFF | TGTGCCAGCAGTCAACAGGGTGGGAACACCGGGGAGCTGTTTTTT
. | TRBJ2-1 | TRBV4-2 | . | CASSQDPSLSSYNEQFF | TGTGCCAGCAGCCAAGATCCCAGCCTCAGCTCCTACAATGAGCAGTTCTTC
. | TRBJ1-1 | TRBV2 | few | CASRRGGAGTEAFF | TGTGCCAGCAGGAGGGGGGGCGCGGGGACTGAAGCTTTCTTT
. | TRBJ1-2 | TRBV7-2 | . | CASSLGQDYGYTF | TGTGCCAGCAGCTTAGGGCAGGACTATGGCTACACCTTC
. | TRBJ1-1 | TRBV5-1 | . | CASSLVAGTNTEAFF | TGCGCCAGCAGCTTGGTTGCGGGGACTAACACTGAAGCTTTCTTT
TRBD1 | TRBJ2-7 | TRBV6-1 | few | CASSDTGQVYEQYF | TGTGCCAGCAGTGATACGGGACAGGTCTACGAGCAGTACTTC
TRBD1 | TRBJ2-5 | TRBV5-6 | . | CASSLAGTGYETQYF | TGTGCCAGCAGCTTGGCCGGGACAGGGTACGAGACCCAGTACTTC
. | TRBJ2-5 | TRBV5-1 | few | CASSLAPPGAGPGETQYF | TGCGCCAGCAGCTTGGCACCCCCCGGGGCAGGCCCGGGAGAGACCCAGTACTTC
. | TRBJ2-5 | TRBV10-3 | . | CAIKEGESLQETQYF | TGTGCCATTAAAGAAGGGGAGAGCCTCCAAGAGACCCAGTACTTC
. | TRBJ2-1 | TRBV18 | few | CASSPSGTTYNEQFF | TGTGCCAGCTCACCCTCCGGGACAACCTACAATGAGCAGTTCTTC
TRBD1 | TRBJ2-7 | TRBV7-9 | . | CASSLAGGQGRYEQYF | TGTGCCAGCAGCTTAGCGGGGGGACAGGGGAGGTACGAGCAGTACTTC
TRBD2 | TRBJ2-6 | TRBV27 | . | CASSLGREGNSGANVLTF | TGTGCCAGCAGTTTAGGGCGGGAGGGCAACTCTGGGGCCAACGTCCTGACTTTC
. | TRBJ2-1 | TRBV5-4 | few | CASSFNGRDHVPQFF | TGTGCCAGCAGCTTTAACGGTAGGGACCATGTGCCGCAGTTCTTC
. | TRBJ2-2 | TRBV7-9 | few | CASSPVGGTGGELFF | TGTGCCAGCAGCCCCGTTGGGGGAACGGGCGGGGAGCTGTTTTTT
. | TRBJ2-2 | TRBV6-5 | . | CASSYGAGSTGELFF | TGTGCCAGCAGTTACGGAGCAGGGAGCACCGGGGAGCTGTTTTTT
. | TRBJ2-5 | TRBV5-1 | . | CASSLGTGSGPQYF | TGCGCCAGCAGCTTGGGTACAGGGTCGGGGCCCCAGTACTTC
. | TRBJ1-4 | TRBV6-6 | few | CASSDPGTNEKLFF | TGTGCCAGCAGTGACCCGGGTACTAATGAAAAACTGTTTTTT
. | TRBJ2-7 | TRBV6-5 | few | CASSSAVRVYEQYF | TGTGCCAGCAGTTCCGCGGTTCGGGTGTACGAGCAGTACTTC
. | TRBJ2-7 | TRBV23-1 | . | CASQVEGYRLHTYEQYF | TGCGCCAGCCAAGTCGAGGGATACAGGCTTCACACCTACGAGCAGTACTTC
TRBD2 | TRBJ2-7 | TRBV5-1 | few | CASSQIAGGPSYEQYF | TGCGCCAGCAGCCAAATAGCGGGAGGACCTTCCTACGAGCAGTACTTC
. | TRBJ2-7 | TRBV27 | few | CASSRWGTIGYEQYF | TGTGCCAGCAGTCGGTGGGGTACTATCGGCTACGAGCAGTACTTC
. | TRBJ1-4 | TRBV5-6 | . | CASSLGGRSPGEKLFF | TGTGCCAGCAGCTTAGGCGGCAGGTCCCCGGGTGAAAAACTGTTTTTT
TRBD1 | TRBJ2-1 | TRBV7-2 | few | CASSFYRGLYNEQFF | TGTGCCAGCAGCTTCTACAGGGGTCTCTACAATGAGCAGTTCTTC
. | TRBJ2-7 | TRBV5-1 | . | CASSLGGGRAIYEQYF | TGCGCCAGCAGCCTCGGAGGGGGACGCGCAATCTACGAGCAGTACTTC
. | TRBJ2-7 | TRBV28 | few | CASSKTAVYGYEQYF | TGTGCCAGCAGCAAAACAGCCGTGTATGGCTACGAGCAGTACTTC
. | TRBJ2-5 | TRBV5-4 | . | CASSPSLETQYF | TGTGCCAGCAGCCCCTCTCTGGAGACCCAGTACTTC